This T cell receptor beta chain was observed in a study of PD-L1 blockade in urothelial cancer. Study information: The median number of T cells present in blood samples was 140,000 to 150,000.

This clone was observed a few times. Using immunoSEQ multiplex PCR, the repertoire was profiled, and TCRdb retains in-frame clones only, with some absent. The data show tens of thousands of clones, with approximately 80% seen just once and 6.8% held by the top ten. Noted time point: pretreatment peripheral blood. Disease in patients was locally advanced or metastatic urothelial carcinoma. Pretreatment sampling and on-treatment sampling together yielded between 1 and 8 samples for each patient. The ends were cut back, 5 bases at V and 1 base at J, with 21 bases in the middle. The CDR3 is 18 amino acids. Germline V gives CDR1 SGHTA, CDR2 FQGTGA.

The J gene is TRBJ1-5, the V gene TRBV7-3; D is possibly TRBD1 (6 bases). This TCR came from a man between 60 and 75 years old with urothelial cancer. The sample in question was PBMCs, obtained around atezolizumab (anti-PD-L1) treatment. The CDR3, as DNA: TGTGCCAGCAGCGACGTTGCGAGGACAGCCATAAGCAATCAGCCCCAGCATTTT. Its protein product is CASSDVARTAISNQPQHF.